The entry that follows covers one TCR beta chain sequence. Its antigen remains unidentified. MiXCR, run by TCRdb on the RT-PCR reads, gives a single entry per CDR3 protein. Found here are approximately 500,000 distinct CDR3 sequences, over 10% of them singletons; the top ten hold under 15%. The germline V gene has CDR1 SGHTA and CDR2 FQGNSA. The germline V and J ends were trimmed by 8 bases and 0 bases, with 13 bases remaining between them. This CDR3 has 14 amino acids. This sample was included in a study of response to subunit inactivated influenza vaccine. Study-wide findings and caveats: Every seasonal influenza vaccination brings in few new T cells, the authors suggested.

This TCR was sampled from a man in his fifties who received an inactivated influenza vaccine. The sample was PBMCs from blood, taken 40 to 50 days after vaccination. The chain combines TRBV7-2 with TRBJ2-5, with D unclear. CDR3 residues: CASSDLGYQETQYF. DNA for the CDR3: TGTGCCAGCTCCGACCTTGGGTACCAAGAGACCCAGTACTTC.